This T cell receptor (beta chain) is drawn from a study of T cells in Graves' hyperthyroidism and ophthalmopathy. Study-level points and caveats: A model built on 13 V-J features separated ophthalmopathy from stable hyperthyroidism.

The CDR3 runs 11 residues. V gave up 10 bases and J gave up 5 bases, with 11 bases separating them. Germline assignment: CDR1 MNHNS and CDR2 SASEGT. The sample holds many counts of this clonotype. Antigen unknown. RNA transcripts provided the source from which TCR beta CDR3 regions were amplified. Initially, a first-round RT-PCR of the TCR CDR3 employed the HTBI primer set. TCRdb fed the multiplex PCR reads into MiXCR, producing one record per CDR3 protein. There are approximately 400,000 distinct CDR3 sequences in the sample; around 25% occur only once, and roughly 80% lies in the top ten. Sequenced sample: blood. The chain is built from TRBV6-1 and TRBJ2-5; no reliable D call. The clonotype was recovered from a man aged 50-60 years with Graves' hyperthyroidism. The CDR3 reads CATLLGETQYF. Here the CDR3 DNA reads TGTGCCACCCTTCTCGGGGAGACCCAGTACTTC.